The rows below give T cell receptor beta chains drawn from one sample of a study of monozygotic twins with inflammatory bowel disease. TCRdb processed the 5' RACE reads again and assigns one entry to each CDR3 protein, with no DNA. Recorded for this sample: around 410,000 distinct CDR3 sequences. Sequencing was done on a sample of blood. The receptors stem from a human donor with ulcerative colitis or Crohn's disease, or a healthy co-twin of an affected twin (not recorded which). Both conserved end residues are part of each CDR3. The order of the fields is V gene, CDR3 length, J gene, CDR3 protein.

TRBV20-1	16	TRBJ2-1	CSARPTSGAIYNEQFF
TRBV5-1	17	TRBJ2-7	CASSLAGTGGLTYEQYF
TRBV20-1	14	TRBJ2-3	CSAQSSGSRDTQYF
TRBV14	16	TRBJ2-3	CASSRGSSGSTDTQYF
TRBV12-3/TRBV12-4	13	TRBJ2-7	CASSFGGRTEQYF
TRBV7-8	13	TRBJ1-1	CASSFAGNTEAFF
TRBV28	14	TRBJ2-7	CASRLGGASYEQYF
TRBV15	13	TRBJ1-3	CATRQLSGNTIYF
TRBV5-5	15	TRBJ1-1	CASSSGQGIVAEAFF
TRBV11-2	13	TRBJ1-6	CASSLRTASPLHF
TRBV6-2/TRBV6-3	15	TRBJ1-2	CASRPEDHFNYGYTF
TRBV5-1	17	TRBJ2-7	CASSQTPMDSYRYEQYF
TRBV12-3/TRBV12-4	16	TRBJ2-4	CASRPYDTGTWDIQYF
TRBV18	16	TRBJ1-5	CASSRGPPGQNQPQHF
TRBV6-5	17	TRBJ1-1	CASSYSGDRVRNTEAFF
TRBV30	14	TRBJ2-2	CAWSGDSRTGELFF
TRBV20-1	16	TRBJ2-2	CSARDSGKSNTGELFF
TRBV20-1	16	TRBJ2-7	CSARPQTSILRYEQYF
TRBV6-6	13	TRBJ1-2	CASSYSKALGYTF
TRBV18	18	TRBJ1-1	CASSQDTGGAIDGPEAFF
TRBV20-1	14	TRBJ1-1	CSARAGTAETEAFF
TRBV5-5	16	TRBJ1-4	CASSLGPGWANEKLFF
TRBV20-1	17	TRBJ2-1	CSARGASGGSSYNEQFF
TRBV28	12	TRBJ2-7	CASTNSKVRQYF
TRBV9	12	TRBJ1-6	CASSRGSSPLHF
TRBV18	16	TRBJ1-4	CASSPRPVPLDEKLFF
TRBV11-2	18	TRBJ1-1	CASSRFRTGSPEPLEAFF
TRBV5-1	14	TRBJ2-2	CASSLVTFTGELFF
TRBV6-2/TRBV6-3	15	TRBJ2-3	CASSYEGNRWDTQYF
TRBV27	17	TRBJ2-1	CASSSKPGLAGQSEQFF
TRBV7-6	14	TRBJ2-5	CASSLSGHQETQYF
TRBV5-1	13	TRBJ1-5	CASSPEGDQPQHF
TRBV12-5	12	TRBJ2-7	CASAQGNYEQYF
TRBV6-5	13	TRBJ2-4	CASIGQGGNIQYF
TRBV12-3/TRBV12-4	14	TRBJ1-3	CASSQGGSGNTIYF
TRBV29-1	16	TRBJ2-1	CSVGGPGQGARNEQFF
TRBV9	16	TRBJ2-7	CASSVVGNSPSEEQYF
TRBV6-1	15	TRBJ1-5	CASSRDRVGNQPQHF
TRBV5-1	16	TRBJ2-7	CASSLGGASRLYEQYF
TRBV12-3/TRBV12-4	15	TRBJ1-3	CASRLGADSGNTIYF
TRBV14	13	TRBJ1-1	CASSPQGGGEAFF
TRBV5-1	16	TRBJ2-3	CASSLAGAAWGDTQYF
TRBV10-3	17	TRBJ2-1	CAISRTSGLTSANEQFF
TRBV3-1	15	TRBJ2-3	CASSPGERPTDTQYF
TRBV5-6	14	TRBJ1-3	CASSLRAAGNTIYF
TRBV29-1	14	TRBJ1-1	CSVGGRTGNTEAFF
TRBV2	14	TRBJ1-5	CASSEGLFLQPQHF
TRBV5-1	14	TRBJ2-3	CASSPGASGDTQYF
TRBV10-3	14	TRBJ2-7	CAISPGTGASEQYF
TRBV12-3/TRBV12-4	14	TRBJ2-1	CASSLIAGLAEQFF
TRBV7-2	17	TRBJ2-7	CASSLPRTGTGAYEQYF